These 27 T cell receptor beta chains originate from one sample sequenced in a study of T cells after posttransplantation cyclophosphamide. Using immunoSEQ multiplex PCR, the repertoire was profiled, and TCRdb retains in-frame clones only, with some absent. Of 50,000 to 65,000 clones in the sample, roughly 84% were seen once. The sequencing sample was made of PBMCs. These receptors were taken from a man younger than 45 with a blood cancer, CMV-positive, and with a related stem cell donor.

The V gene is TRBV5-1, the J gene TRBJ2-5, with D tentatively TRBD1 (6 bases). The CDR3 loop spans 14 amino acids. V was cut by 4 bases and J by 3 bases, with 13 bases left in between. Germline V CDR1 and CDR2: SGHRS, YFSETQ. CDR3 in amino acids: CASSPGTIEETQYF. The CDR3, as DNA: TGCGCCAGCAGCCCCGGGACAATAGAAGAGACCCAGTACTTC.

This clone was seen just once. CDR3 region: CSVTPRTGTSVTLRGETQYF. The CDR3 DNA reads TGCAGCGTTACCCCTCGTACCGGGACTAGCGTGACCCTGCGGGGGGAGACCCAGTACTTC. The chain is built from TRBV29-1 and TRBJ2-5, with 10 positions matching TRBD2. J lost 5 bases, V lost 5 bases, and 26 bases had no gene match. Per the germline V gene, CDR1 is SQVTM and CDR2 is ANQGSEA. This CDR3 is 20 amino acids long.

V usage is TRBV9 and J usage is TRBJ2-2; D not certain. With 0 bases removed from V and 2 bases from J, the gap between germline ends came to 20 bases. CDR1 is SGDLS and CDR2 is YYNGEE in the germline V gene. The length of the CDR3 is 19 residues. The CDR3 DNA reads as TGTGCCAGCAGCGTAGATCCGATATTAGCTTATCGCAACACCGGGGAGCTGTTTTTT. Residues: CASSVDPILAYRNTGELFF.

The chain has TRBV4-3 and TRBJ2-1; 7 bases map to TRBD1. V trimming: 5 bases; J trimming: 4 bases; junction bases outside the gene matches: 8. CDR3 length: 15 residues. Looked up from germline, CDR1 is LGHNA and CDR2 is YSLEER. In DNA form, the CDR3 reads TGCGCCAGCAGCGAGGACCCAGGGGGTTACAATGAGCAGTTCTTC. Protein product: CASSEDPGGYNEQFF.

The chain uses TRBV30 and TRBJ2-5, with D maybe TRBD2 (5 bases). The V end was cut by 4 bases, the J end by 5 bases, with 11 bases between. The CDR3 is 12 amino acids. Germline V gene sequence: CDR1 GTSNPN, CDR2 SVGIG (reference sequence). The DNA for the CDR3 is TGTGCCTGGAAGAGAGGGCGGGAGACCCAGTACTTC. Encoded protein: CAWKRGRETQYF.

The chain employs TRBV5-1 and TRBJ2-5; D perhaps matches TRBD1 (5 bases). V was trimmed by 4 bases and J by 1 base, leaving 11 bases between them. CDR1 is SGHRS, CDR2 YFSETQ, per germline. The CDR3 has 14 residues. CDR3 amino acids: CASSQPTAQETQYF. As DNA, the CDR3 is TGCGCCAGCAGCCAACCGACAGCCCAAGAGACCCAGTACTTC. Supplemented by reference TRBV5-1 and TRBJ2-5, the full variable domain reads KAGVTQTPRYLIKTRGQQVTLSCSPISGHRSVSWYQQTPGQGLQFLFEYFSETQRNKGNFPGRFSGRQFSNSRSEMNVSTLELGDSALYLCASSQPTAQETQYFGPGTRLLVL.

This clone occurred a few times. V gene TRBV6-1 combines with J gene TRBJ1-1; TRBD1 might be the D (6 bases). The CDR3 has 14 residues. Germline V gene lookup returns CDR1 MNHNS and CDR2 SASEGT. V was cut by 4 bases and J by 5 bases, with 14 bases left in between. Here the CDR3 DNA reads TGTGCCAGCAGTGGTTCAGGGGTAGGGACTGAAGCTTTCTTT. This sequence encodes CASSGSGVGTEAFF.

This chain connects TRBV9 to TRBJ2-7; D is ambiguous. Germline V gene data show CDR1 as SGDLS and CDR2 as YYNGEE. V was pared by 0 bases and J by 0 bases, with 16 bases between. This CDR3 has 17 amino acids. CDR3 sequence reads: CASSVGAGRPGSYEQYF. The CDR3 bases are TGTGCCAGCAGCGTAGGGGCAGGCCGACCTGGCTCCTACGAGCAGTACTTC.

This chain links TRBV7-2 with TRBJ2-7; D is possibly TRBD1 (6 bases). Germline V lookup: CDR1 SGHTA, CDR2 FQGNSA. The CDR3 runs 15 residues. The V gene lost 4 bases and the J gene lost 5 bases, with 18 bases spanning the gap. In nucleotides, the CDR3 is TGTGCCAGCAGCTCCGGACAGCCGGTATCGGACGAGCAGTACTTC. Encoded protein: CASSSGQPVSDEQYF.

This chain links TRBV11-2 with TRBJ1-3; no clear D gene. Germline V gene lookup returns CDR1 SGHAT and CDR2 FQNNGV. This CDR3 spans 16 amino acids. Between the trimmed V and J ends, which lost 4 bases and 8 bases, there was a span of 21 bases. The CDR3, as DNA: TGTGCCAGCAGCTCCCGCCTACGGGCCCCGGAGGACACCATATATTTT. Amino acid sequence: CASSSRLRAPEDTIYF.

This clone was counted a single time. CDR3 protein: CSVDYSGYGYTF. The CDR3 bases are TGCAGCGTTGATTACAGCGGCTATGGCTACACCTTC. The chain has TRBV29-1 and TRBJ1-2; D is unresolved. Trimming stripped 3 bases from V and 4 bases from J, with 9 bases between. This CDR3 is 12 amino acids long. The germline gives CDR1 SQVTM, CDR2 ANQGSEA.

This chain connects TRBV10-1 to TRBJ2-7; 7 nucleotides agree with TRBD2. The V gene's germline CDR1 is WNHNN and CDR2 SYGVQD (reference sequence). This CDR3 comprises 14 residues. V was pared by 2 bases and J by 3 bases, with 4 bases of the junction left unmatched. DNA of the CDR3: TGCGCCAGCAGTGAGCGACTAGCTTTCTACGAGCAGTACTTC. Amino acids: CASSERLAFYEQYF.

The chain recombines TRBV19 with TRBJ2-1; TRBD1 matches 9 bases. This CDR3 has 17 amino acids. Losses at the gene ends were 5 bases for V and 8 bases for J; bases not matched to a gene: 16. Germline loops: CDR1 LNHDA, CDR2 SQIVND (reference sequence). This CDR3 is CASSPIPGQGIRDEQFF. The CDR3 coding sequence is TGTGCCAGTAGTCCGATCCCGGGACAGGGAATTCGTGATGAGCAGTTCTTC.

The chain joins TRBV5-1 to TRBJ2-2, with D possibly TRBD2 on 6 matching bases. Germline loops: CDR1 SGHRS, CDR2 YFSETQ. This CDR3 comprises 15 residues. V gave up 0 bases and J gave up 1 base, with 7 bases separating them. CDR3 in DNA: TGCGCCAGCAGCTTGGTCGGGGGGAACACCGGGGAGCTGTTTTTT. This gives the protein CASSLVGGNTGELFF.

This clone was observed once. For the CDR3, the DNA is TGTGCCAGCAGCGATGTAGCAAGGGGTGGTGGCGATGAGCAGTTCTTC. As protein: CASSDVARGGGDEQFF. V is TRBV9 and J is TRBJ2-1; perhaps TRBD1 as D (5 bases). Germline V gene lookup returns CDR1 SGDLS and CDR2 YYNGEE. Trimming removed 3 bases from V and 8 bases from J, with 21 bases in between. This CDR3 is 16 amino acids long. Filled out from reference TRBV9 and TRBJ2-1, the complete variable domain reads DSGVTQTPKHLITATGQRVTLRCSPRSGDLSVYWYQQSLDQGLQFLIQYYNGEERAKGNILERFSAQQFPDLHSELNLSSLELGDSALYFCASSDVARGGGDEQFFGPGTRLTVL.

The chain joins TRBV28 to TRBJ1-1; D not certain. V lost 5 bases, J lost 0 bases, and 7 bases lay in between. The germline gives CDR1 MDHEN, CDR2 SYDVKM. CDR3 length equals 13 residues. The DNA for the CDR3 is TGTGCCAGCAGTGAGATGGTGAACACTGAAGCTTTCTTT. Protein product: CASSEMVNTEAFF. Filled out from reference TRBV28 and TRBJ1-1, the complete variable domain reads DVKVTQSSRYLVKRTGEKVFLECVQDMDHENMFWYRQDPGLGLRLIYFSYDVKMKEKGDIPEGYSVSREKKERFSLILESASTNQTSMYLCASSEMVNTEAFFGQGTRLTVV.

This chain connects TRBV11-2 to TRBJ1-3; no clear D gene. This CDR3 has 12 amino acids. Trimming stripped 4 bases from V and 3 bases from J, with 4 bases between. From germline, CDR1 is SGHAT and CDR2 FQNNGV. The CDR3: CASSSLGNTIYF. In DNA form, the CDR3 reads TGTGCCAGCAGCTCACTTGGAAACACCATATATTTT.

J is TRBJ2-1 and V is TRBV2; 8 bases are a match to TRBD1. In germline, CDR1 is SNHLY, CDR2 FYNNEI. Losses at the gene ends were 11 bases for V and 2 bases for J; bases not matched to a gene: 8. The CDR3 length is 14 residues. The CDR3 protein is CACPGQDAYNEQFF. The DNA for the CDR3 is TGTGCCTGTCCGGGACAGGACGCCTACAATGAGCAGTTCTTC.

This clone has a single count. V and J are TRBV4-3 and TRBJ1-1; 7 positions match TRBD1. CDR3 length: 17 amino acids. The germline CDR1 and CDR2 sequences are LGHNA and YSLEER. Losses at the gene ends were 0 bases for V and 5 bases for J; bases not matched to a gene: 12. CDR3 DNA sequence: TGCGCCAGCAGCCAAGATAGGGGGAACCCAGGGGGGACTGAAGCTTTCTTT. It encodes CASSQDRGNPGGTEAFF.

The gene calls are TRBV6-5 and TRBJ2-7; D uncertain. Deletions cut 6 bases from V and 6 bases from J, with 12 bases between. The V gene's germline CDR1 is MNHEY and CDR2 SVGAGI. This CDR3 contains 12 residues. The CDR3, as DNA: TGTGCCAGCAGGAACCTTCTGCGCGAGCAGTACTTC. Translated: CASRNLLREQYF.

V gene TRBV5-4 combines with J gene TRBJ1-2, with 8 bases aligning to TRBD1. The V segment lost 4 bases and the J segment 8 bases; nucleotides outside the gene matches: 7. CDR1 and CDR2 (germline): SGHNT, YYREEE (reference sequence). CDR3 size: 13 residues. CDR3 DNA: TGTGCCAGCAGCCAGCAGGGGGCTGGAGGCTACACCTTC. It translates to CASSQQGAGGYTF.

The chain uses TRBV7-3 and TRBJ2-1, with 8 bases aligning to TRBD2. The germline V gene encodes CDR1 SGHTA and CDR2 FQGTGA. The CDR3 spans 15 residues. Unmatched junction bases numbered 7, after V lost 5 bases and J lost 4 bases. CDR3 DNA: TGTGCCAGCAGCCCTATAGCGGGACAATACAATGAGCAGTTCTTC. Protein product: CASSPIAGQYNEQFF.

A few counts support this clone. The rearrangement uses TRBV27 and TRBJ2-1, with 13 bases lining up with TRBD2. Germline V CDR1 and CDR2: MNHEY, SMNVEV (reference sequence). This CDR3 is built from 21 residues. The V segment lost 0 bases and the J segment 0 bases; nucleotides outside the gene matches: 11. The CDR3 protein is CASSLSVGTSGILSSYNEQFF. The CDR3 DNA reads TGTGCCAGCAGTTTATCTGTGGGGACTAGCGGGATCTTGAGCTCCTACAATGAGCAGTTCTTC.

The chain employs TRBV11-3 and TRBJ2-1, with 7 bases identical to TRBD2. Germline assignment: CDR1 SGHNT and CDR2 YENEEA. The ends lost 1 base at V and 9 bases at J; junction bases unmatched: 9. This CDR3 comprises 15 residues. The CDR3 bases are TGTGCCAGCAGCTTAGTTGCGGGAGCTTTCGGTGAGCAGTTCTTC. Translated: CASSLVAGAFGEQFF.

CDR3 nucleotides: TGCGCCAGCAGCCAAGATACGGCGGGAGGCTACGAGCAGTACTTC. Translation: CASSQDTAGGYEQYF. The J gene is TRBJ2-7, the V gene TRBV4-3; 8 bases line up with TRBD2. The CDR3 loop spans 15 amino acids. Germline assignment: CDR1 LGHNA and CDR2 YSLEER. The V gene end was trimmed by 0 bases and the J gene end by 3 bases; junction bases not matched to a gene: 4.

The chain couples TRBV28 to TRBJ2-4; D is undetermined. Looked up from germline, CDR1 is MDHEN and CDR2 is SYDVKM. The V end lost 6 bases, the J end lost 0 bases, and 12 bases lay between the germline ends. CDR3 length: 15 residues. The CDR3 coding sequence is TGTGCCAGCAGCGCTCCCGGTCTAGCCAAAAACATTCAGTACTTC. It yields the protein CASSAPGLAKNIQYF.

V gene TRBV18 combines with J gene TRBJ1-4; 9 bases map to TRBD1. Germline V gives CDR1 KGHSH, CDR2 LQKENI. Trimming at V came to 4 bases and at J to 0 bases, leaving 12 bases not matched to a gene. The CDR3 is 19 amino acids. This chain's CDR3 is CASSLSPGQGQATNEKLFF. In DNA, the CDR3 is TGTGCCAGCTCACTCTCTCCTGGACAGGGGCAAGCAACTAATGAAAAACTGTTTTTT.